The 32 T cell receptor beta chains given below trace back to one sample, sequenced in a study of T cells in women clearing cervical HPV infection. Repertoires were generated with immunoSEQ multiplex PCR, while TCRdb's copy carries only in-frame clones and drops some. In all, the sample yields around 35,000 clones. Specimen: blood buffy coat. These receptors were collected from a woman aged 18-69 years with a cervical HPV16 infection that either progressed to CIN3+ or cleared (not recorded which).

A note on this clone: The read finishes 3 residues shy of the CDR3 end, and the germline J gene is used to complete it. J is TRBJ1-1 and V is TRBV30; unclear D gene. Germline loops: CDR1 GTSNPN, CDR2 SVGIG (reference sequence). This CDR3 has 12 amino acids. V was pared by 5 bases and J by 0 bases, with 7 bases between. The DNA read from the CDR3 is TGTGCCTGGCACGACATGAACACTGAA. This gives the protein CAWHDMNTE. The full CDR3 is CAWHDMNTEAFF.

Details on this clone: Sequencing ends 3 residues short of the CDR3 end; the germline J gene provides the rest. V usage is TRBV2 and J usage is TRBJ2-5; 10 bases agree with TRBD2. CDR3 length: 16 residues. The germline V gene encodes CDR1 SNHLY and CDR2 FYNNEI. Germline trimming cut 6 bases from V and 2 bases from J; bases unmatched to any gene: 9. Here the CDR3 reads CASSAGTSAGQETQYF. Partial CDR3 DNA: TGTGCCAGCAGCGCCGGGACTAGCGCAGGACAAGAGACC.

Concerning this clone itself: The read terminates 3 residues before the CDR3 end, so the remaining end is supplied by the germline J gene. V is TRBV5-1 and J is TRBJ2-1; TRBD2 agrees at 9 bases. Trimming removed 6 bases from V and 9 bases from J; junction bases left unmatched: 10. Germline CDR1 reads SGHRS; CDR2 reads YFSETQ. The CDR3 spans 14 residues. This CDR3 is CASTHSGSGGEQFF. Incomplete CDR3 DNA: TGCGCCAGCACCCATAGCGGGAGTGGTGGTGAG.

A note on this clone: The read comes to an end 3 residues before the CDR3 does, leaving the germline J gene to fill in the end. The gene calls are TRBV20-1 and TRBJ2-3, with a tentative D call TRBD1 (6 bases). The CDR3 covers 15 residues. With 5 bases removed from V and 3 bases from J, the gap between germline ends came to 18 bases. Per germline, CDR1 DFQATT and CDR2 SNEGSKA (reference sequence). CDR3 DNA, as far as it was read: TGCAGTGCTCGCGATACAGGGTCGGGGACAGATACG. This gives the protein CSARDTGSGTDT. The CDR3 in full is CSARDTGSGTDTQYF.

Turning to this clone: The sequenced fragment ends 3 residues before the CDR3 boundary, so the rest is inferred from the germline J gene. In the same sample, other DNA sequences code for this CDR3. This chain links TRBV5-5 with TRBJ2-7; D unclear. The CDR3 sequence is 14 residues long. V dropped 2 bases and J dropped 4 bases, with 13 bases sitting between them. Germline CDR1 and CDR2: SGHKS and YYEKEE (reference sequence). The CDR3: CASSLTGDSYEQYF. The covered CDR3 bases are TGTGCCAGCAGCTTAACCGGTGATTCGTACGAG.

A remark on this clone: The read ends 3 residues shy of where the CDR3 ends; the end is completed using the germline J gene. This rearrangement joins TRBV6-2 or TRBV6-3 to TRBJ2-2; 10 bases align to TRBD2. The CDR3 is 15 residues long. V trimming: 5 bases; J trimming: 2 bases; junction bases outside the gene matches: 2. Germline CDR1 MNHEY, CDR2 SVGEGT. The CDR3 sequence is CASSGTSANTGELFF. Partial CDR3 DNA: TGTGCCAGCAGTGGGACTAGCGCTAACACCGGGGAG.

CDR3 bases read: TGTGCCAGCAGCCGAACGACAGGGGGGAACACCGGGGAG. It specifies CASSRTTGGNTGE. The whole CDR3 sequence is CASSRTTGGNTGELFF. This chain connects TRBV6-4 to TRBJ2-2; 9 bases align to TRBD1. Read data end 3 residues before the CDR3 end; the end is taken from the germline J gene. From germline, CDR1 is MRHNA and CDR2 SNTAGT. The V and J ends lost 6 bases and 1 base, in that order; junction bases with no gene match: 6. This CDR3 has 16 residues.

Worth noting for this clone: Read coverage stops 3 residues before the CDR3 terminus; the germline J gene supplies the remainder. Other DNA variants within this sample encode the same CDR3. The chain recombines TRBV19 with TRBJ1-3; no clear D. This CDR3 comprises 14 residues. Germline lookup yields CDR1 LNHDA and CDR2 SQIVND (reference sequence). The V and J ends lost 7 bases and 0 bases respectively, with 10 bases between them. CDR3 bases read: TGTGCCAGTACGTTACCAGACTCTGGAAACACC. Its protein product is CASTLPDSGNT. The entire CDR3 sequence reads CASTLPDSGNTIYF.

The sequenced part of the CDR3 DNA is TGCAGTGCTAGTCCTAGCACCTACAATGAG. It specifies CSASPSTYNE. The CDR3, in full, reads CSASPSTYNEQFF. The rearrangement links TRBV20-1 to TRBJ2-1, with D possibly TRBD2 on 5 matching bases. The DNA ends 3 residues before the CDR3 does, and the rest of the CDR3 is filled in from the germline J gene. This CDR3 has 13 residues. The V end was cut by 3 bases, the J end by 2 bases, with 8 bases between. CDR1 and CDR2 from the germline V gene are DFQATT and SNEGSKA (reference sequence).

Of note for this clone: The read is 3 residues too short to cover the CDR3 end, so that end is filled in from the germline J gene. The rearrangement uses TRBV7-2 and TRBJ2-3, with D unclear. Germline CDR1 reads SGHTA; CDR2 reads FQGNSA. The CDR3 has 12 amino acids. Trimming took off 5 bases at V and 2 bases at J, with 5 bases between the two ends. CDR3 sequence: CASSPYTDTQYF. The part of the CDR3 DNA that was read is TGTGCCAGCAGCCCTTACACAGATACG.

To note about this clone: The read stops 3 residues short of the end of the CDR3; the missing end is completed from the germline J gene. This rearrangement joins TRBV11-2 to TRBJ2-7, with D tentatively TRBD2 (7 bases). The CDR3 spans 14 residues. Per germline, CDR1 SGHAT and CDR2 FQNNGV. The V and J ends lost 1 base and 4 bases respectively, with 11 bases between them. CDR3 amino acids: CASSLVGGAYEQYF. The covered CDR3 bases are TGTGCCAGCAGCTTAGTTGGGGGGGCTTACGAG.

On this clone itself: The read terminates 3 residues before the CDR3 end, so the remaining end is supplied by the germline J gene. This sequence joins TRBV10-3 and TRBJ2-1; the match to TRBD2 covers 8 bases. The CDR3 is made up of 12 amino acids. The germline V gene encodes CDR1 ENHRY and CDR2 SYGVKD. V was pared by 6 bases and J by 6 bases, with 1 base of the junction left unmatched. CDR3 in amino acids: CAISGGANEQFF. CDR3 DNA, as far as it was read: TGTGCCATCAGCGGGGGGGCCAATGAG.

Worth noting for this clone: Sequencing ends 3 residues short of the CDR3 end; the germline J gene provides the rest. V is TRBV6-1 and J is TRBJ2-5; 13 nucleotides align to TRBD2. Germline CDR1 is MNHNS and CDR2 is SASEGT. V lost 4 bases, J lost 5 bases, and 4 bases stayed unmatched. The CDR3 has 15 residues. The CDR3 region is CASSVTSGGVETQYF. The CDR3 bases that were read are TGTGCCAGCAGTGTCACTAGCGGGGGGGTGGAGACC.

For this clone: The CDR3 extends 3 residues past the end of the read, so its final part is completed from the germline J gene. The chain employs TRBV6-2 or TRBV6-3 and TRBJ2-3; 9 bases fit TRBD2. Germline V gives CDR1 MNHEY, CDR2 SVGEGT. Trimming removed 4 bases from V and 2 bases from J; junction bases left unmatched: 7. The CDR3 is 16 residues long. The part of the CDR3 DNA that was read is TGTGCCAGCAGTTTACGCGGACTAGCGCTCACAGATACG. Translating it yields CASSLRGLALTDT. From start to end, the CDR3 is CASSLRGLALTDTQYF.

With respect to this clone: The junction and the germline gene differ at one end; a read error may be behind it. Sequencing ends 3 residues short of the CDR3 end; the germline J gene provides the rest. The chain carries TRBV19 and TRBJ1-2; D not certain. CDR1 is LNHDA and CDR2 is SQIVND in the germline V gene (reference sequence). The CDR3 sequence is 14 residues long. The sequenced CDR3 bases are TGTGCCAGTAGTAGGGCTAGCAGGTACAATGGG. It encodes CASSRASRYNG. The complete CDR3 reads CASSRASRYNGYTF.

The sequenced part of the CDR3 DNA is TGTGCCAGCAGCTTGAACTTCAAGGGC. Translated: CASSLNFKG. The full CDR3 sequence reads CASSLNFKGYTF. The V and J genes are TRBV7-2 and TRBJ1-2, with D hard to call. The CDR3 is cut off 3 residues early in the read; its end comes from the germline J gene. This CDR3 contains 12 residues. From germline, CDR1 is SGHTA and CDR2 FQGNSA.

Concerning this clone itself: The DNA ends 3 residues before the CDR3 does, and the rest of the CDR3 is filled in from the germline J gene. The chain carries TRBV18 and TRBJ2-2, with D perhaps matching TRBD1 (5 bases). CDR3 length: 15 residues. Germline CDR1 and CDR2: KGHSH and LQKENI. Trimming took 4 bases from V and 0 from J, leaving 9 bases between them. The CDR3 spells CASSLVQANTGELFF. Partial CDR3 DNA: TGTGCCAGCTCACTCGTACAGGCGAACACCGGGGAG.

As regards this clone: A read error may account for a junction end that differs from germline. The read halts 3 residues ahead of the CDR3 end, with the missing end drawn from the germline J gene. The same CDR3 can be traced to other DNA sequences in this sample. This chain connects TRBV19 to TRBJ1-3, with a possible D match to TRBD1 (6 bases). The CDR3 sequence is 13 residues long. Per the germline V gene, CDR1 is LNHDA and CDR2 is SQIVND (reference sequence). CDR3 loop: CARGAGDGNTIYF. The part of the CDR3 DNA that was read is TGTGCCAGGGGAGCAGGGGACGGAAACACG.

A note on this clone: The read terminates 3 residues before the CDR3 end, so the remaining end is supplied by the germline J gene. The chain has TRBV5-5 and TRBJ2-3, with D perhaps TRBD2 (6 bases). Germline V lookup: CDR1 SGHKS, CDR2 YYEKEE (reference sequence). The CDR3 covers 13 residues. The CDR3 region is CASSSVPGETQYF. CDR3 DNA (partial): TGTGCCAGCAGCTCTGTCCCGGGGGAGACG.

Of note for this clone: The CDR3 extends 3 residues past the end of the read, so its final part is completed from the germline J gene. The chain combines TRBV7-2 with TRBJ1-5; the match to TRBD1 covers 8 bases. Germline values: CDR1 SGHTA, CDR2 FQGNSA. The J segment lost 7 bases and the V segment lost 5 bases, leaving 10 bases of the junction unmatched. The CDR3 runs 15 residues. Here the CDR3 reads CASSARTGLSQPQHF. The part of the CDR3 DNA that was read is TGTGCCAGCAGCGCGCGGACAGGGTTATCCCAGCCC.

For this clone: The CDR3 is cut off 3 residues early in the read; its end comes from the germline J gene. The chain has TRBV7-3 and TRBJ2-2, with D uncertain. The CDR3 totals 16 residues. In germline, CDR1 is SGHTA, CDR2 FQGTGA. V lost 2 bases to trimming and J lost 0 bases, with 10 bases between them. The sequenced part of the CDR3 DNA is TGTGCCAGCAGCTTAGAGACACCAGCGAACACCGGGGAG. It translates to CASSLETPANTGE. The whole CDR3 reads CASSLETPANTGELFF.

Comment on this clone: The read ends 3 residues shy of where the CDR3 ends; the end is completed using the germline J gene. The chain links TRBV7-3 to TRBJ2-5, with 14 bases fitting TRBD2. Looked up from germline, CDR1 is SGHTA and CDR2 is FQGTGA. Trimming took 3 bases from V and 5 from J; bases not matched to a gene: 8. There are 17 residues in the CDR3. CDR3 loop: CASSLGLAGAVDETQYF. CDR3 bases read: TGTGCCAGCAGCTTGGGACTAGCGGGAGCAGTTGATGAGACC.

In regard to this clone: The read comes to an end 3 residues before the CDR3 does, leaving the germline J gene to fill in the end. The chain recombines TRBV18 with TRBJ2-7, with 10 bases that match TRBD2. V lost 6 bases, J lost 2 bases, and 4 bases stayed unmatched. This CDR3 is 14 amino acids long. Germline CDR1 and CDR2: KGHSH and LQKENI. The CDR3 DNA, read in part, is TGTGCCAGCTCGCGACTAGCGGGCCCCTACGAG. Its protein is CASSRLAGPYE. The CDR3, in full, reads CASSRLAGPYEQYF.

The CDR3 here is CAWSGVGGGGHTQYF. The sequenced part of the CDR3 DNA is TGTGCCTGGAGTGGGGTAGGGGGCGGGGGGCATACG. This chain uses TRBV30 with TRBJ2-3, with D perhaps TRBD2 (8 bases). The read terminates 3 residues ahead of where the CDR3 ends, so the germline J gene completes it. The germline CDR1 and CDR2 sequences are GTSNPN and SVGIG (reference sequence). V was clipped by 1 base and J by 7 bases, with 18 bases between them. This CDR3 is built from 15 residues.

On this clone: The read falls 3 residues short of the CDR3 end, and the missing part is taken from the germline J gene. V gene TRBV20-1 combines with J gene TRBJ2-2; 10 bases align to TRBD1. The trim removed 5 bases at V and 4 bases at J, leaving 4 bases unmatched. Germline CDR1 DFQATT, CDR2 SNEGSKA (reference sequence). This CDR3 region has 14 residues. CDR3 protein: CSAGTGEGTGELFF. CDR3 bases read: TGCAGTGCTGGGACAGGGGAAGGCACCGGGGAG.

Concerning this clone: The sequence runs out 3 residues before the end of the CDR3; the remainder is reconstructed from the germline J gene. The chain recombines TRBV2 with TRBJ2-7; 10 bases are a match to TRBD2. The CDR3 loop spans 18 amino acids. CDR1 and CDR2 from the germline V gene are SNHLY and FYNNEI. The V segment lost 1 base and the J segment 4 bases; nucleotides outside the gene matches: 13. The DNA read from the CDR3 is TGTGCCAGCAGTGAAGGGGTCGGACTAGCGGCCAACCTTTACGAG. Translated, it gives CASSEGVGLAANLYE. The full CDR3 sequence reads CASSEGVGLAANLYEQYF.

Remarks on this clone: The CDR3 end falls 3 residues outside the read, so it is completed with the germline J gene. V and J are TRBV9 and TRBJ1-6; the D is unclear. The V end was cut by 2 bases, the J end by 6 bases, with 9 bases between. Germline values: CDR1 SGDLS, CDR2 YYNGEE. This CDR3 has 14 residues. The sequenced CDR3 bases are TGTGCCAGCAGCGTTGACTGGTTTAATTCACCC. It specifies CASSVDWFNSP. The entire CDR3 reads CASSVDWFNSPLHF.

On this clone itself: Coverage ceases 3 residues before the CDR3 finishes, and the germline J gene fills in the end. The chain couples TRBV29-1 to TRBJ2-7, with 9 bases matching TRBD2. CDR1 is SQVTM, CDR2 ANQGSEA, per germline. V lost 5 bases, J lost 3 bases, and 2 bases stayed unmatched. The CDR3 is 12 amino acids. The CDR3 here is CSVCSGGYEQYF. CDR3 DNA, as far as it was read: TGCAGCGTTTGTAGCGGGGGCTACGAG.

Details on this clone: Read sequence stops 3 residues before the CDR3 end, and the germline J gene provides the missing end. This chain joins TRBV28 and TRBJ2-7, with TRBD2 matching over 11 bases. This CDR3 comprises 15 residues. V was clipped by 6 bases and J by 3 bases; unmatched bases: 7. CDR1 is MDHEN, CDR2 SYDVKM, per germline. CDR3 loop: CASRGLAGGIYEQYF. The sequenced CDR3 bases are TGTGCCAGCAGAGGATTAGCGGGGGGGATCTACGAG.

A remark on this clone: The read halts 3 residues ahead of the CDR3 end, with the missing end drawn from the germline J gene. The chain couples TRBV7-6 to TRBJ1-1; 9 bases match TRBD1. Germline trimming cut 5 bases from V and 4 bases from J; bases unmatched to any gene: 2. This CDR3 comprises 13 residues. Germline values: CDR1 SGHVS, CDR2 FNYEAQ. The CDR3 region is CASSQDRGTEAFF. The CDR3 DNA, read in part, is TGTGCCAGCAGCCAGGACAGGGGCACTGAA.

The CDR3 region is CASSLDSRARDIQYF. The part of the CDR3 DNA that was read is TGTGCCAGCAGCTTAGATTCCAGGGCGAGGGACATT. The chain carries TRBV7-9 and TRBJ2-4, with D perhaps matching TRBD1 or TRBD2 (5 bases each). The read gets to within 3 residues of the CDR3 end, and the germline J gene fills in the rest. V lost 1 base, J lost 8 bases, and 15 bases lay in between. Looked up from germline, CDR1 is SEHNR and CDR2 is FQNEAQ (reference sequence). The CDR3 has 15 amino acids.

For this clone: Read coverage stops 3 residues before the CDR3 terminus; the germline J gene supplies the remainder. The J gene is TRBJ1-2, the V gene TRBV7-6; 10 bases match TRBD1. V lost 5 bases and J lost 4; bases outside the gene matches: 4. Looked up from germline, CDR1 is SGHVS and CDR2 is FNYEAQ. The CDR3 is 14 amino acids. The DNA read from the CDR3 is TGTGCCAGCAGCGAGGGACAGGGGAGCTATGGC. Protein product: CASSEGQGSYG. In full, the CDR3 is CASSEGQGSYGYTF.